The present T cell receptor beta chain was sequenced within a study of a mutant IDH1 vaccine in newly diagnosed glioma (dated by TCRdb to 2020 to 2022). Background on the whole study: Patients were given eight vaccinations, in weeks 1, 3, 5, 7, 11, 15, 19 and 23, which matched visits V03 through V10. Vaccination was initiated 4-6 weeks after radiotherapy alone, or concurrently with temozolomide cycles in the chemotherapy-containing groups. Peripheral blood was collected at six visits: V03 (baseline), V05, V07, V10, V12 and V13. Prior to enrollment, standard therapy consisting of radiotherapy alone, temozolomide alone, or radiochemotherapy with temozolomide had been administered to patients, with the combination being received by most patients. Of the approximately 30 treated patients, about 60% were male and about 38% were female, and the mean age was approximately 40 years. For exploratory analyses, roughly 25 treated patients had longitudinal TCRB deep sequencing done wherever samples were available. The study at large found these results: PBMC samples for TCRB deep sequencing were selected based on availability. Pseudoprogression seemed to be unrelated to changes in the top peripheral T cell clonotypes found by TCRB sequencing. Immune responses induced by the vaccine were seen in about 93% of patients across multiple MHC alleles. It was noted by the authors that analyses of patient blood samples could not be reproduced owing to sample limitations.

A remark on this clone: The antigen it binds to is not known. No much larger clone is present one base from it, and per-base qualities are unavailable.

The sample's time point, from its label and the paper: week 11, during vaccination. A 20-mer mutant IDH1 peptide at 300 micrograms in Montanide made up each vaccine dose, which was injected subcutaneously together with topical imiquimod. The donors had newly diagnosed IDH1-mutant astrocytomas of WHO grade 3 or 4 that showed loss of nuclear ATRX. The samples were drawn from NOA16, a multicentre, single-arm, open-label phase I trial in Germany that tested a mutant IDH1 peptide vaccine in humans for the first time. Genomic DNA for TCRB sequencing was extracted from EDTA blood using the DNeasy Blood and Tissue Kit. The CDR3 spans 13 residues, from the cysteine through the phenylalanine. Only the CDR3 part of the read is kept: 39 bases, read in frame from the first base. Via the germline V gene, CDR1 is ENHRY and CDR2 SYGVKD. V sheds 0 bases and J sheds 8 bases, leaving 9 bases between their ends. Library construction relied on the immunoSEQ multiplex PCR assay. Rearranged TCR beta chain sequences were amplified with the hsTCRB Kit following the manufacturer's protocol. An Illumina MiSeq was used to sequence the TCRB libraries. The published analysis was carried out like this. The kit vendor's proprietary platform handled demultiplexing, trimming and gene mapping. The table was pulled from immuneACCESS by TCRdb, which kept in-frame rearrangements only. Such tables lose some clones; where checked, under half of the loss comes from unresolved V genes, and the rest has no known cause. D and trimming come from the DNA, and the V and J calls and clone size come from that table. In this sample the table shows 120,000 or so clones, around 77% of which occur a single time. 5% to 7% of the sample is in the top ten clones.

The material was PBMCs, obtained from a glioma patient whose treatment included an IDH1 peptide vaccine. The chain is made from TRBV10-3 and TRBJ2-3, with TRBD2 as a weak D call on 6 bases. The source of this sequence is a middle-aged man with glioma. The CDR3 protein sequence reads: CAISESGGGTQYF. DNA sequence: TGTGCCATCAGTGAGTCGGGGGGAGGTACGCAGTATTTT.